This T cell receptor (beta chain) is from a study of CD8 T cells in Susac syndrome. CD8+ and CD4+ blood T cells underwent TCR beta sequencing. The study's findings and limits: TCR sequencing and HLA analysis covered a relatively small number of individuals.

With regard to this clonotype: Its antigen is as yet unknown.

This CDR3 is 12 amino acids long. Trimming removed 5 bases at V and 5 bases at J, with 7 bases between. The RNA, about 0.45 to 1 ug, was put through reverse transcription using random hexamers. Each CDR3 protein gets one entry after TCRdb re-called the immunoSEQ multiplex PCR reads with MiXCR. Among some 190,000 distinct CDR3 sequences, approximately 95% were seen once, and the ten largest hold approximately 0.088%. The TCR sequence derives from a human donor with multiple sclerosis. The specimen was CD4+ T cells from PBMCs. This chain links TRBV12-3 or TRBV12-4 with TRBJ2-4; no clear D gene. CDR3 sequence (DNA): TGTGCCAGCAGTCACCCAGAAAACATTCAGTACTTC. Residues: CASSHPENIQYF.